Below, one TCR beta chain is given with its context. This clonotype was seen many times. This clone's antigen is unknown. Base qualities are not provided; no much larger clone lies one nucleotide away. From a lookup of the germline V gene, CDR1 and CDR2 are MNHEY and SVGEGT. The CDR3 starts with the cysteine, ends with the phenylalanine, and has 12 residues. Kept here is only the CDR3 DNA, which spans 36 bases and is read in frame from base 1. V is reduced by 5 bases and J by 7 bases, leaving a spacing of 9 bases between them. Superscript III and a set of TRAV- and TRBV-specific primers were used to synthesize first-strand cDNA, so that both TCRalpha and TCRbeta chains were covered. A roughly 18-cycle PCR with Phusion amplified the TCRs, pairing a constant-region primer with the adapter that was attached to the V primers. Amplification of the isolated mRNA was done with the MessageAmp II aRNA Amplification Kit, which involved a 16-hour in vitro transcription at 37 degrees C. The Dynabeads mRNA DIRECT Purification Kit was used to isolate mRNA for TCR sequencing. Indexed Illumina adapters were added in a second approximately 25-cycle Phusion PCR, and the resulting products were purified with AMPure XP beads. TCRalpha and TCRbeta libraries were deep-sequenced on an Illumina MiniSeq instrument. In the source study's methods: Custom Perl scripts were used to pool TCR sequences that encoded the same protein, to remove out-of-frame sequences, and to calculate the abundance of each clonotype. Any TCR sequence backed by just one read was left out of the analysis. Repertoire metrics included Shannon entropy, Gini index, clonality, richness, and frequency of TCRs shared between repertoires. TCRdb reworked the public reads: Q25 trimming with fastp, MiXCR clone assembly, productive beta chains retained. Rows with one shared CDR3 protein collapse into an entry with the most common genes and DNA. The V and J calls were not made by the authors but by TCRdb's processing. Here the sample has about 39,000 distinct CDR3 sequences; roughly 20% occur a single time. The ten most abundant clones make up about a tenth of the sample.

The data are from a study of low-dose radiotherapy and immunotherapy resistance in tumors (dated by TCRdb to 2022 to 2024). About the investigation overall: In Cohort 1, 0.5 Gy per fraction was delivered every 2 weeks, and a total PTV dose of 6.5 Gy was prescribed. Patients were given nivolumab as a 240 mg flat dose every two weeks and ipilimumab at 1 mg/kg every six weeks, with both drugs delivered intravenously. Cyclophosphamide 200 mg/m2 was administered intravenously every two weeks, one day before each radiation and immunotherapy administration. Patients in Cohort 2 were given 1 Gy per fraction every two weeks, for a total of 13 Gy across 26 weeks. No randomization into treatment groups was done for the people taking part in the trial. Patients took aspirin 300 mg orally once daily for four cycles, starting on cycle 1 day 1. Eight patients were included in the translational analysis, namely three from the first dose cohort plus the first five from the second dose cohort.

The time point label for this specimen denotes: after trial treatment. The treatment or condition label for this specimen denotes: LDRT plus nivolumab, ipilimumab, low-dose cyclophosphamide and aspirin (RACIN trial). Donors were enrolled in RACIN, a single-arm phase I dose-escalation trial in which nivolumab, ipilimumab, aspirin, low-dose cyclophosphamide and low-dose radiotherapy were combined. To be eligible, a patient needed to have an advanced solid tumor that was TIL-negative. The source is a female donor with ovarian cancer. The source was PBMCs, collected after low-dose radiotherapy plus immunotherapy. The receptor chain draws on TRBV6-2 or TRBV6-3 and TRBJ2-1; tentative D gene TRBD1, with 5 bases matching. The CDR3 loop reads CASSRGTNEQFF. The DNA reads as follows: TGTGCCAGCAGTAGGGGAACTAATGAGCAGTTCTTC.